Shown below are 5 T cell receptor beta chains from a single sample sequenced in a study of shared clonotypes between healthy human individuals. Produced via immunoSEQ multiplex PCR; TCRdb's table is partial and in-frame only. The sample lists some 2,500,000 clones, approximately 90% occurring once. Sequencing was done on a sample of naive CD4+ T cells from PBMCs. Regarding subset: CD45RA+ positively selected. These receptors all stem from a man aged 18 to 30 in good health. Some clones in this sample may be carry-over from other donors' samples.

This CDR3 reads CASSPEIPWETQYF. Written as DNA, the CDR3 is TGTGCCAGTAGTCCGGAGATCCCGTGGGAGACCCAGTACTTC. This sequence joins TRBV19 and TRBJ2-5; no clear D gene. The CDR3 length is 14 residues. Germline loops: CDR1 LNHDA, CDR2 SQIVND (reference sequence). The V end was cut by 5 bases, the J end by 5 bases, with 15 bases between.

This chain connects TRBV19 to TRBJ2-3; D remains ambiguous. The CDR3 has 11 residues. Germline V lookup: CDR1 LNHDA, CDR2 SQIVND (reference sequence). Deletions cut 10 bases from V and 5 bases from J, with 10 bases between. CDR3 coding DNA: TGTGCCACTCAACTTGGAGATACGCAGTATTTT. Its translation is CATQLGDTQYF.

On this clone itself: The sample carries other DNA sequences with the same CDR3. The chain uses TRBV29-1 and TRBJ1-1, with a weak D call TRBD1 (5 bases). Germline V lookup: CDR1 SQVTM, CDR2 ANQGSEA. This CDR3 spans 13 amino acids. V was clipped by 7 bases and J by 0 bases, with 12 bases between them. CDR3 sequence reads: CSGGPRLNTEAFF. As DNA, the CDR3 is TGCAGCGGGGGACCTCGGCTGAACACTGAAGCTTTCTTT.

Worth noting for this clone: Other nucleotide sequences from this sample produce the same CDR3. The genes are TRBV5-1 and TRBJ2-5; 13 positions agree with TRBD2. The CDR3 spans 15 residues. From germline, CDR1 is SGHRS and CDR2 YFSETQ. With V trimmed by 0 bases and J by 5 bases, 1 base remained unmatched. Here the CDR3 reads CASSLAGLAGETQYF. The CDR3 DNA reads TGCGCCAGCAGCTTGGCGGGACTAGCGGGGGAGACCCAGTACTTC.

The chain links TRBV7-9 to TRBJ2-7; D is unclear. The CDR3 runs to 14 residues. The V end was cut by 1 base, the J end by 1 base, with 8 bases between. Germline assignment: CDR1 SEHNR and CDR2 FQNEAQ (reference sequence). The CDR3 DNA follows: TGTGCCAGCAGCTTAGACGACGGATCCTACGAGCAGTACTTC. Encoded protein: CASSLDDGSYEQYF.